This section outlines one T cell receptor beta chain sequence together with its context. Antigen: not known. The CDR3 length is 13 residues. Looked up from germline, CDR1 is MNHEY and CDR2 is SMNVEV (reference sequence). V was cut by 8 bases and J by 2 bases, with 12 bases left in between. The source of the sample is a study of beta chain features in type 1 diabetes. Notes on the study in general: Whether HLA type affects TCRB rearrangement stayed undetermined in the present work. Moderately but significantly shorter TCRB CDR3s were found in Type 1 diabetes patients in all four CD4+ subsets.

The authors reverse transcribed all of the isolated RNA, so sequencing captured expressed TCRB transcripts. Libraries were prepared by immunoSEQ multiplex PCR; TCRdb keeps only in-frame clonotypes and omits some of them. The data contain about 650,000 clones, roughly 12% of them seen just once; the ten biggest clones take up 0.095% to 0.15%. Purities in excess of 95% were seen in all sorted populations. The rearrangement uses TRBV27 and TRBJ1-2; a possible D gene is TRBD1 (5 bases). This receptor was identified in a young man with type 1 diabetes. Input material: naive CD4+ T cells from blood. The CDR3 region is CASRGALNYGYTF. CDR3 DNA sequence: TGTGCCAGCCGGGGCGCACTAAACTATGGCTACACCTTC.